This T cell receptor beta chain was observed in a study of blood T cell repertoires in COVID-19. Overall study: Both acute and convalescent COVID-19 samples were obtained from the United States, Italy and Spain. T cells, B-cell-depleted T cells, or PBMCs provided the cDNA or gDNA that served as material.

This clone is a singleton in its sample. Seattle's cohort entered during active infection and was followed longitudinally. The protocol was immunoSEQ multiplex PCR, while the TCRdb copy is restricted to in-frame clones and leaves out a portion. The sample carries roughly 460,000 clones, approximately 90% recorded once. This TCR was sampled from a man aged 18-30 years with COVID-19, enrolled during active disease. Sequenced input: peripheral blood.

The CDR3 loop reads CASSFDSLTNEKLFF. In nucleotides, the CDR3 is TGTGCCAGTAGTTTTGACAGTTTGACTAATGAAAAACTGTTTTTT. This rearrangement joins TRBV19 to TRBJ1-4, with D possibly TRBD1 on 5 matching bases. Between the trimmed V and J ends, which lost 5 bases and 2 bases, there was a span of 12 bases. CDR1 is LNHDA, CDR2 SQIVND, per germline (reference sequence). This CDR3 region has 15 residues.